This T cell receptor (beta chain) stems from a study of lymphopenia after photon versus proton radiotherapy. Repertoires were generated with immunoSEQ multiplex PCR, while TCRdb's copy carries only in-frame clones and drops some. The data show about 68,000 clones, with just over 90% seen just once and about 3% held by the top ten. General study findings and limits: Oligoclonal CD8+ Temra expansion after nadir drove photon patients' diversity drop.

Germline assignment: CDR1 SGHTS and CDR2 YDEGEE. Unmatched junction bases numbered 6, after V lost 5 bases and J lost 3 bases. The CDR3 is 15 amino acids. About this clone itself: Antigen: not known.

V and J are TRBV5-8 and TRBJ2-4; 9 bases match TRBD2. Sequenced here: peripheral blood, sampled from a patient treated with photon-based radiotherapy. The clonotype comes from a woman aged 70-85 years with pancreatic cancer. In DNA, the CDR3 is TGTGCCAGCAGAGAGGCTAGCGGGGTCAAAAACATTCAGTACTTC. As protein: CASREASGVKNIQYF.